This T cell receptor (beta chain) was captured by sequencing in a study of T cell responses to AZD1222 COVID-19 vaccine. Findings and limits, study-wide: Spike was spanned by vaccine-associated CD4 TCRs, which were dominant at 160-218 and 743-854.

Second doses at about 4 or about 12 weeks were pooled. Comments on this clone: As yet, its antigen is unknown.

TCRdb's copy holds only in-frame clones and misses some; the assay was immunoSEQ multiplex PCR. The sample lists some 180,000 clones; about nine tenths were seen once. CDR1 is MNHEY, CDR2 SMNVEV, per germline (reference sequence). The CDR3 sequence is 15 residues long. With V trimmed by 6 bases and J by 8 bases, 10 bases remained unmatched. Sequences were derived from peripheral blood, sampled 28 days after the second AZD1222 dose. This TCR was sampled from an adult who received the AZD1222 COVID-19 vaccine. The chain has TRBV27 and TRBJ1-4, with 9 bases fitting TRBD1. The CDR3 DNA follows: TGTGCCAGCAGCCCACCGGGACAGGGAGGAGAAAAACTGTTTTTT. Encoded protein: CASSPPGQGGEKLFF.